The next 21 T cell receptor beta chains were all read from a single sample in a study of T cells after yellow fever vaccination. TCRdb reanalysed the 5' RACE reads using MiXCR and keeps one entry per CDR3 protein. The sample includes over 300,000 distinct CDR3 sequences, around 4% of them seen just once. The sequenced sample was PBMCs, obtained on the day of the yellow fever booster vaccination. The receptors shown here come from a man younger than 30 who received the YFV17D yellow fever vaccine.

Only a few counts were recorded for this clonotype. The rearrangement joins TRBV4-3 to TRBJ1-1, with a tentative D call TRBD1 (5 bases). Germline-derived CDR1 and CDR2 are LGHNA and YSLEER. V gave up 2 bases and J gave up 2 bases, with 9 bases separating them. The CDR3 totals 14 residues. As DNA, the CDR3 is TGCGCCAGCAGCCAATGGGACGGCAACACTGAAGCTTTCTTT. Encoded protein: CASSQWDGNTEAFF.

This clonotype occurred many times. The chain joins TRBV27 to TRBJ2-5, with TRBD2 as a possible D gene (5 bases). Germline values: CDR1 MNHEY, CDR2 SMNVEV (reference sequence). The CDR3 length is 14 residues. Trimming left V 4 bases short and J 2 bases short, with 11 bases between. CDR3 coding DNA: TGTGCCAGCAGTTCTTTGGGAGAACAAGAGACCCAGTACTTC. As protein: CASSSLGEQETQYF.

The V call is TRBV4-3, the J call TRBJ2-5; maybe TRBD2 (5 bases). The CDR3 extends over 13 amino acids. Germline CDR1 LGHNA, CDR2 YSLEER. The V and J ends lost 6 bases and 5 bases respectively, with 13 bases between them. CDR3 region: CASSRGWRETQYF. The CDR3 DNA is TGCGCCAGCAGTCGAGGGTGGAGGGAGACCCAGTACTTC.

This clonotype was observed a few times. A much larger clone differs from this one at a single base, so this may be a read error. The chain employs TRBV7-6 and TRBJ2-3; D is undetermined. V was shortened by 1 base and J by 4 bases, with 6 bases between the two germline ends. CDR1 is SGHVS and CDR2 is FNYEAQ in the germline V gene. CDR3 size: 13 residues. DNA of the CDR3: TGTGCCAGCAGCTTAGGGGTCCCAGATACGCAGTATTTT. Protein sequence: CASSLGVPDTQYF. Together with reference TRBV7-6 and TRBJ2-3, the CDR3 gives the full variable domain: GAGVSQSPRYKVTKRGQDVALRCDPISGHVSLYWYRQALGQGPEFLTYFNYEAQQDKSGLPNDRFSAERPEGSISTLTIQRTEQRDSAMYRCASSLGVPDTQYFGPGTRLTVL.

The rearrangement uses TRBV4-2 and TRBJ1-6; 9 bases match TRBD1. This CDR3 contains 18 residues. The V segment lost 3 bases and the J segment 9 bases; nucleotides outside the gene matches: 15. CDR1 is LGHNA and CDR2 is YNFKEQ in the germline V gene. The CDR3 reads CASSQTMDRGRTGSPLHF. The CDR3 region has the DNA TGTGCCAGCAGCCAGACAATGGACAGGGGACGGACGGGTTCACCCCTCCACTTT.

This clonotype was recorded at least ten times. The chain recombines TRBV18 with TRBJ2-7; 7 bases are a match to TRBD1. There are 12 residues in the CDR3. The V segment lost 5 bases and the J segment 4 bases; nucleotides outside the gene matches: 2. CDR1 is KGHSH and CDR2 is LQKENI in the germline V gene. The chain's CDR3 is CASSGTAYEQYF. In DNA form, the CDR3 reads TGTGCCAGCTCAGGGACAGCGTACGAGCAGTACTTC.

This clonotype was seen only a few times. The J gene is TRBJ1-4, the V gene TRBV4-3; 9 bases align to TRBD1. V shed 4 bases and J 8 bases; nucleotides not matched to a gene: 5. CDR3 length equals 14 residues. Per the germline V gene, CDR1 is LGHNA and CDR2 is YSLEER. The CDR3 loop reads CASSPGTGWEKLFF. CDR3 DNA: TGCGCCAGCAGCCCCGGGACAGGGTGGGAAAAACTGTTTTTT.

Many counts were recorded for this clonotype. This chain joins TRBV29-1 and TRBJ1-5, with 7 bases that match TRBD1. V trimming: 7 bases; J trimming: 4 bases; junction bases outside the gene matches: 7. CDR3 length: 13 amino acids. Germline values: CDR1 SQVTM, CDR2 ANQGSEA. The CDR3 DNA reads TGCAGCGCTGGCAGGGGGGGAAATCAGCCCCAGCATTTT. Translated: CSAGRGGNQPQHF.

The CDR3 protein is CSRTWGDTQYF. The DNA for the CDR3 is TGCAGCCGTACCTGGGGCGATACGCAGTATTTT. V is TRBV29-1 and J is TRBJ2-3; D is perhaps TRBD1 (5 bases). V lost 8 bases to trimming and J lost 6 bases, with 12 bases between them. The CDR3 totals 11 residues. Germline CDR1 is SQVTM and CDR2 is ANQGSEA.

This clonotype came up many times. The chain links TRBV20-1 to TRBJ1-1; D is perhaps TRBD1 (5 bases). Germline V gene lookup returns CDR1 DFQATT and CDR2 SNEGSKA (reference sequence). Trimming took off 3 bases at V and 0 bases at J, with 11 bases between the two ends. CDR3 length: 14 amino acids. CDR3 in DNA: TGCAGTGCTAGGGGGGGGTCCATGAACACTGAAGCTTTCTTT. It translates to CSARGGSMNTEAFF.

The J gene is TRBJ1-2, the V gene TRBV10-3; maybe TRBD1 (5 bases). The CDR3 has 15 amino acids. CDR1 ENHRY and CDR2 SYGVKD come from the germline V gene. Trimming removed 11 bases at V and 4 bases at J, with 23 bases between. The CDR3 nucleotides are TGTGCCTCCTTGGCCATCGCAGGGCCTGGCTATGGCTACACCTTC. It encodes CASLAIAGPGYGYTF.

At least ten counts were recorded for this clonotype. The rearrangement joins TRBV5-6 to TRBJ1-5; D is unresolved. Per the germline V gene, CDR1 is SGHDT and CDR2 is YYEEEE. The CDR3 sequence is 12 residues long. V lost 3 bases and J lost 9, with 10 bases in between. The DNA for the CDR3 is TGTGCCAGCAGCTCGGACGGACGGCCCCAGCATTTT. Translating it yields CASSSDGRPQHF.

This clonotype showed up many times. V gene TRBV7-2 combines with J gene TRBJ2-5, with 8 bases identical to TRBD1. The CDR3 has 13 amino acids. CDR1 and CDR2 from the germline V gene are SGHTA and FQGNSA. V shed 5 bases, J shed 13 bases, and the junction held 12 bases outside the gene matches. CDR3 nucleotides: TGTGCCAGCAGCGCCGTTGGGACAGGAGTCCGGTACTTC. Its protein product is CASSAVGTGVRYF.

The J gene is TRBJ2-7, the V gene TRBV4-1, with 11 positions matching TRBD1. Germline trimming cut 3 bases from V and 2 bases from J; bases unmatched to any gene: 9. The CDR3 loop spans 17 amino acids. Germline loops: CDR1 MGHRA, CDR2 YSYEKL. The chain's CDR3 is CASSQLLLGQGAYEQYV. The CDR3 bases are TGCGCCAGCAGCCAGTTGCTCTTGGGACAGGGGGCCTACGAGCAGTACGTC.

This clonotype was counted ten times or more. The CDR3 protein is CASRAGATNTEAFF. CDR3 bases: TGCGCCTCCAGGGCAGGGGCAACGAACACTGAAGCTTTCTTT. V gene TRBV5-1 combines with J gene TRBJ1-1; D possibly corresponds to TRBD1 (6 bases). Germline assignment: CDR1 SGHRS and CDR2 YFSETQ. V lost 10 bases, J lost 1 base, and 17 bases lay in between. The CDR3 is made up of 14 amino acids.

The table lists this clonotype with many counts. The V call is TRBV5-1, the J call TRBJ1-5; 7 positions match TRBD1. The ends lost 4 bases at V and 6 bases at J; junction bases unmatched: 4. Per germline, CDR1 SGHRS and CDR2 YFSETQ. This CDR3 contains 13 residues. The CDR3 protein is CASSVQGFQPQHF. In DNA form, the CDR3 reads TGCGCCAGCAGCGTACAGGGGTTTCAGCCCCAGCATTTT.

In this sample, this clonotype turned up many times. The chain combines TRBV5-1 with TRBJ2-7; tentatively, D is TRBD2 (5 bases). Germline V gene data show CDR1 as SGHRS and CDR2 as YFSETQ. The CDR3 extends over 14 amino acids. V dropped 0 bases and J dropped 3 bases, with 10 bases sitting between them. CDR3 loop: CASSLAGDGYEQYV. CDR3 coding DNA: TGCGCCAGCAGCTTGGCCGGGGATGGCTACGAGCAGTACGTC.

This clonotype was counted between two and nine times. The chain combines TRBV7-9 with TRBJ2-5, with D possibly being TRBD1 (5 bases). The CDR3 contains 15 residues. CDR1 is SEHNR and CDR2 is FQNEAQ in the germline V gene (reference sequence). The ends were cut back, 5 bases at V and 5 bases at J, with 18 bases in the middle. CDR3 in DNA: TGTGCCAGCAGCCTAGTCCGGGCAGGGCACGAGACCCAGTACTTC. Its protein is CASSLVRAGHETQYF.

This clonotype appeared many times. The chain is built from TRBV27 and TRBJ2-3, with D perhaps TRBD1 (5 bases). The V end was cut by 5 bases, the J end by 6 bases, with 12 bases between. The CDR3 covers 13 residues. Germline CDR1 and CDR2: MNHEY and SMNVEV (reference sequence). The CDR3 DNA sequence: TGTGCCAGCAGTCCCCGATGGGGCGATACGCAGTATTTT. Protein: CASSPRWGDTQYF.

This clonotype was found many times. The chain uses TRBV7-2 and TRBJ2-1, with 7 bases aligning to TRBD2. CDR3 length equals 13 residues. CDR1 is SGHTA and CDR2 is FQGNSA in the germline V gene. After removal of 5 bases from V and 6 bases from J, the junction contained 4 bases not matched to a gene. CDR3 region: CASSGGVSNEQFF. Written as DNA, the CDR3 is TGTGCCAGCAGCGGGGGGGTTAGCAATGAGCAGTTCTTC.

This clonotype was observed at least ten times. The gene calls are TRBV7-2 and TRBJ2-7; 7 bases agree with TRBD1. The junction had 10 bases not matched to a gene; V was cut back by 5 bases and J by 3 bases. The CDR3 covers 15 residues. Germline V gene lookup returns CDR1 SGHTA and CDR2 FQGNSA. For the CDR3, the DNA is TGTGCCAGCAGCCTTGGATGGGACAGTAACTACGAGCAGTACTTC. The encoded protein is CASSLGWDSNYEQYF.